This is a list of T cell receptor beta chains from one sample in a study of shared clonotypes between healthy human individuals. Method: immunoSEQ multiplex PCR; TCRdb's copy keeps in-frame clones and lacks some. In the table there are about 1.5 million clones, 95% to 99% of which are singletons. The sample was naive CD4+ T cells sorted from blood. The receptors come from a young man in good health. CDR3s leave out the opening cysteine and the closing phenylalanine or tryptophan. The order of the fields is J gene, V gene, CDR3 length, CDR3 protein.

J: TRBJ2-5; V: TRBV2; length: 11; CDR3: ASSVIPEETQY
J: TRBJ2-2; V: TRBV5-1; length: 12; CDR3: ASSLAVRAGELF
J: TRBJ1-3; V: TRBV5-1; length: 12; CDR3: ASSLLGNGNTIY
J: TRBJ1-3; V: TRBV25-1; length: 12; CDR3: ASSGQGVGNTIY
J: TRBJ2-3; V: TRBV10-3; length: 13; CDR3: AISDYEGPTDTQY
J: TRBJ2-7; V: TRBV15; length: 11; CDR3: ATSRDSVGEQY
J: TRBJ2-1; V: TRBV15; length: 10; CDR3: ATGGTYNEQF
J: TRBJ2-7; V: TRBV30; length: 10; CDR3: ALQNQPFEQY
J: TRBJ1-2; V: TRBV7-2; length: 13; CDR3: ASSLAQGSSYGYT
J: TRBJ2-6; V: TRBV5-1; length: 13; CDR3: ASSLWDPGANVLT
J: TRBJ2-7; V: TRBV19; length: 11; CDR3: ASSPKGQVEQY
J: TRBJ2-5; V: TRBV6-1; length: 11; CDR3: ASSRGAQETQY
J: TRBJ2-7; V: TRBV18; length: 12; CDR3: ASSPAGGPHEQY
J: TRBJ2-3; V: TRBV2; length: 14; CDR3: ASSGLAGGTADTQY
J: TRBJ2-1; V: TRBV19; length: 14; CDR3: ASSIPRRSSYNEQF
J: TRBJ1-2; V: TRBV28; length: 12; CDR3: ASSLPPAMNGYT
J: TRBJ1-2; V: TRBV28; length: 12; CDR3: ASGNPGTPDGYT
J: TRBJ1-4; V: TRBV7-8; length: 14; CDR3: ASPTPPGYRIEKLF
J: TRBJ2-2; V: TRBV29-1; length: 12; CDR3: SVSTGRYTGELF
J: TRBJ2-7; V: TRBV10-1; length: 10; CDR3: AIGSGSYEQY
J: TRBJ2-1; V: TRBV6-1; length: 13; CDR3: ASSEVGSSYNEQF
J: TRBJ1-2; V: TRBV19; length: 13; CDR3: ASSQAGTPNYGYT
J: TRBJ1-2; V: TRBV6-1; length: 12; CDR3: ASRETGPTYGYT
J: TRBJ1-1; V: TRBV6-1; length: 10; CDR3: ASSGQGTEAF
J: TRBJ2-3; V: TRBV28; length: 10; CDR3: ASRGRTDTQY
J: TRBJ2-7; V: TRBV12-2; length: 13; CDR3: ASRFDHGRCYEQY
J: TRBJ1-4; V: TRBV5-4; length: 13; CDR3: ASSEKRTGNEKLF
J: TRBJ2-7; V: TRBV7-2; length: 11; CDR3: ASSEGGTYEQY
J: TRBJ2-7; V: TRBV19; length: 12; CDR3: ASSSRTGTYEQY
J: TRBJ1-5; V: TRBV19; length: 12; CDR3: ASSLSTGPQPQH
J: TRBJ2-1; V: TRBV29-1; length: 11; CDR3: SVVTSGRTEQF
J: TRBJ2-3; V: TRBV18; length: 11; CDR3: ASSPTATDTQY
J: TRBJ2-1; V: TRBV7-7; length: 14; CDR3: ASSLDGRSSYNEQF